These T cell receptor beta chains were read from a single sample in a study of PD-1 blockade in mismatch repair-deficient tumors. The assay was immunoSEQ multiplex PCR, and TCRdb's table has in-frame clones only and misses some. The sample lists some 85,000 clones, approximately 81% occurring once. The starting material was peripheral blood, obtained 44 weeks after starting pembrolizumab. Receptors originate from an adult with mismatch repair-deficient cancer. The CDR3 runs from the conserved cysteine through the conserved F or W. Fields, in order: CDR3 DNA, CDR3 protein, V gene, D gene, clone size, J gene. D genes are given only for firm matches. For some rows the clone size is stated as once, few or many, or as a class when expanded; others skip it.

DNA: TGTGCCAGCAGCTCGCCCGGGACTAGCGTCTACGAGCAGTACTTC
CDR3: CASSSPGTSVYEQYF
V: TRBV7-9
D: TRBD2
size: medium-sized
J: TRBJ2-7

DNA: TGTGCCAGCAGCCCGCCCGACTACGAGCAGTACTTC
CDR3: CASSPPDYEQYF
V: TRBV11-3
D: -
size: -
J: TRBJ2-7

DNA: TGTGCCAGCAGCTCTCGTGAGACTAGCACAGATACGCAGTATTTT
CDR3: CASSSRETSTDTQYF
V: TRBV7-2
D: -
size: few
J: TRBJ2-3

DNA: TGTGCCATCAGTGACTCTAGCGGGACTGGGGCCGGGGAGCTGTTTTTT
CDR3: CAISDSSGTGAGELFF
V: TRBV10-3
D: TRBD2
size: -
J: TRBJ2-2

DNA: TGTGCCAGCAGTGAAAGTAGTAGAGCTTTCTTT
CDR3: CASSESSRAFF
V: TRBV6-1
D: -
size: few
J: TRBJ1-1

DNA: TGTGCCAGCAGCCTTCAGGGTTATAGCAATCAGCCCCAGCATTTT
CDR3: CASSLQGYSNQPQHF
V: TRBV7-2
D: -
size: -
J: TRBJ1-5

DNA: TGTGCCAGCAGCCAAGGGATCAGGGGACGTGGGGCCAACGTCCTGACTTTC
CDR3: CASSQGIRGRGANVLTF
V: TRBV4-2
D: -
size: -
J: TRBJ2-6

DNA: TGTGCCAGCAGTTTAGCCCACGGAGGAGGCTACACCTTC
CDR3: CASSLAHGGGYTF
V: TRBV6-5
D: -
size: -
J: TRBJ1-2

DNA: TGTGCCTCCGGCGATTCGAACTATGGCTACACCTTC
CDR3: CASGDSNYGYTF
V: TRBV2
D: -
size: -
J: TRBJ1-2

DNA: TGTGCCAGCAGCGACAAGACAGGGGGCGAGCAGTACTTC
CDR3: CASSDKTGGEQYF
V: TRBV9
D: TRBD1
size: -
J: TRBJ2-7

DNA: TGTGCCAGCAGGAGGAGGACGGGGGGCAATCAGCCCCAGCATTTT
CDR3: CASRRRTGGNQPQHF
V: TRBV11-2
D: -
size: -
J: TRBJ1-5

DNA: TGTGCCAGCAGCAAATCTGGGACTAGCGGGATGGGCGAGCAGTACTTC
CDR3: CASSKSGTSGMGEQYF
V: TRBV9
D: TRBD2
size: -
J: TRBJ2-7

DNA: TGTGCCAGCAGCTTGAGACAGCTCATGAACACTGAAGCTTTCTTT
CDR3: CASSLRQLMNTEAFF
V: TRBV5-4
D: -
size: -
J: TRBJ1-1

DNA: TGTGCCAGCAGCCCCGGACAGTCCTACGAGCAGTACTTC
CDR3: CASSPGQSYEQYF
V: TRBV7-6
D: -
size: -
J: TRBJ2-7